The sequence of this T cell receptor beta chain was determined in a study of Graves' ophthalmopathy and Graves' hyperthyroidism. The V gene's germline CDR1 is LNHDA and CDR2 SQIVND (reference sequence). The V segment lost 10 bases and the J segment 7 bases; nucleotides outside the gene matches: 4. The CDR3 contains 11 residues. For repertoire sequencing, the TCR beta CDR3 regions were amplified from RNA transcripts. Second-round multiplex PCR came after a first-round RT-PCR that employed HTBI primers. TCRdb used MiXCR to reprocess the multiplex PCR reads, holding one entry per CDR3 protein. This sample carries hundreds of thousands of distinct CDR3 sequences, 35% to 45% of them seen once, and the ten largest clones take roughly 3.5%.

The chain recombines TRBV19 with TRBJ1-2, with TRBD1 matching over 9 bases. The TCR comes from an adult man with Graves' ophthalmopathy. Specimen: peripheral blood. The DNA for the CDR3 is TGTGCCACGCTGACAGGGGGTGGCTACACCTTC. Protein: CATLTGGGYTF.